Listed below are T cell receptor beta chains from one sample, sequenced in a study of blood T cell repertoires in COVID-19. Using immunoSEQ multiplex PCR, the repertoire was profiled, and TCRdb retains in-frame clones only, with some absent. The sample consists of over 100,000 clones, 80% to 85% of them appearing once. Sequencing was performed on peripheral blood. The receptor set was obtained from a man in his sixties or seventies with acute or convalescent COVID-19. Each CDR3 is given with its conserved first and last residue.

>TRBJ2-7|TRBV10-1
CASSVGTGNYEQYF
>TRBJ2-3|TRBV5-1
CASSLTPLMGETTDTQYF
>TRBJ2-1|TRBV6-1
CASSETSGGYNEQFF
>TRBJ1-2|TRBV5-1
CASSLVGQGPNYGYTF
>TRBJ2-7|TRBV20-1
CSVAATYEQYF
>TRBJ2-2|TRBV29-1
CSVGGANTGELFF
>TRBJ2-1|TRBV5-1
CASSFQGSSYNEQFF
>TRBJ2-7|TRBV12-3/TRBV12-4
CASSLSRGEQYF
>TRBJ1-4|TRBV20-1
CSARIQEKLFF
>TRBJ1-1|TRBV30
CAWNRGSRTEAFF
>TRBJ1-2|TRBV28
CASSGTSHRGPLRLDYGYTF
>TRBJ2-2|TRBV15
CATSRTLQENTGELFF
>TRBJ2-1|TRBV5-4
CASSRTGTINEQFF
>TRBJ2-2|TRBV6-5
CASSYNNRGSGELFF
>TRBJ2-2|TRBV5-1
CASSAGTGSGELFF
>TRBJ1-3|TRBV3-1/TRBV3-2
CASSRGTVTSGNTIYF
>TRBJ2-7|TRBV10-3
CAISDREYSYEQYF